This T cell receptor beta chain was captured by sequencing in a study of T cells after yellow fever vaccination. TCRdb re-called the 5' RACE reads with MiXCR, one entry per CDR3 protein. The sample lists approximately 15,000 distinct CDR3 sequences, 6% to 9.5% occurring once. This clonotype has ten or more counts. The study's findings and limits: A large majority of primary-vaccination clones showed up again after the booster (around 95% CD4, 75% to 90% CD8).

Trimming at V came to 5 bases and at J to 0 bases, leaving 6 bases not matched to a gene. Per the germline V gene, CDR1 is DFQATT and CDR2 is SNEGSKA (reference sequence). This CDR3 has 15 amino acids. The chain joins TRBV20-1 to TRBJ1-3, with 8 nucleotides matching TRBD1. The source was PBMCs, either bulk or a sorted T-cell subset (CD4+, CD8+, memory, or dextramer-sorted; not recorded which), collected on the day of the yellow fever booster vaccination. This TCR came from a man between 18 and 35 years old who received the YFV17D yellow fever vaccine. CDR3 loop: CSAPGQAFSGNTIYF. The CDR3 nucleotides are TGCAGTGCTCCGGGACAGGCCTTCTCTGGAAACACCATATATTTT.